The rows below give T cell receptor beta chains drawn from one sample of a study of T cells in Graves' hyperthyroidism and ophthalmopathy. TCRdb independently ran MiXCR on the multiplex PCR reads; one entry per CDR3 protein. The table records about 350,000 distinct CDR3 sequences, roughly an eighth of them present only once. The sequencing sample was made of blood. All receptors derive from a woman aged 40 to 50 with Graves' ophthalmopathy. CDR3s include the opening cysteine and the closing phenylalanine or tryptophan. D genes are given only for firm matches. Size is stated for part of the rows, as once, few or many counts, or as a class when the clone is expanded.

TRBV5-5	TRBJ1-2	.	.	TGTGCCAGCAGTTTTGGTGGGGCAGGCGGCTACACCTTC	CASSFGGAGGYTF
TRBV27	TRBJ1-6	TRBD1	.	TGTGCCAGCAGTTGCAGGGGGGATTCACCCCTCCACTTT	CASSCRGDSPLHF
TRBV20-1	TRBJ2-3	TRBD2	many	TGCAGTGCTAGTACCCTAGCGGGAGTGGGTACGCAGTATTTT	CSASTLAGVGTQYF
TRBV28	TRBJ2-7	TRBD1	many	TGTGCCAGCAGTCCTCTGGAGCAGGGGGATCCCTACGAGCAGTACTTC	CASSPLEQGDPYEQYF
TRBV4-1	TRBJ1-1	.	.	TGCGCCAGCAGCCAAGTGGAAACAATTGAAGCTTTCTTT	CASSQVETIEAFF
TRBV9	TRBJ1-5	.	many	TGTGCCAGCAGCGTAGGGGGGGGCAACAATCAGCCCCAGCATTTT	CASSVGGGNNQPQHF
TRBV7-9	TRBJ2-7	TRBD2	.	TGTGCCAGCAGCCCCACTAGCGGGGTGTCCTACGAGCAGTACTTC	CASSPTSGVSYEQYF
TRBV5-8	TRBJ2-7	TRBD1	many	TGTGCCAGCAGCACGGGACAGGGGGCAGGTTACGAGCAGTACTTC	CASSTGQGAGYEQYF
TRBV20-1	TRBJ2-4	TRBD1	many	TGCAGTGCTAGGTTAACAGGGGTGGGGAACATTCAGTACTTC	CSARLTGVGNIQYF
TRBV7-2	TRBJ1-2	.	many	TGTGCCAGCAGCTTTCAGGGTGGGGATTATGGCTACACCTTC	CASSFQGGDYGYTF
TRBV28	TRBJ1-5	TRBD1	many	TGTGCCAGCAGCCACAGGGGGCCCCAGCATTTT	CASSHRGPQHF
TRBV27	TRBJ2-3	TRBD2	many	TGTGCCAGCAGTTTACGACTAGCGGTGACCGGAACGGATACGCAGTATTTT	CASSLRLAVTGTDTQYF
TRBV15	TRBJ1-3	.	.	TGTGCCACCAGCAGACCTCTTCGACCGGAAGGAAACACCATATATTTT	CATSRPLRPEGNTIYF
TRBV3-1	TRBJ1-2	.	.	TGTGCCAGCAGCCATCGTGACGGATTCGGAGGCTACACCTTC	CASSHRDGFGGYTF
TRBV7-9	TRBJ1-1	TRBD1	.	TGTGCCAGCAGCACACCACAGGGGGCAAGGACTGAAGCTTTCTTT	CASSTPQGARTEAFF
TRBV10-3	TRBJ1-2	TRBD1	many	TGTGCCACACATTCCCGTACAGGGGGCAAATCGGATGGCTACACCTTC	CATHSRTGGKSDGYTF
TRBV20-1	TRBJ2-4	.	many	TGCAGTGCTAGAGATCCCCAAAAACTAGCCAAAAACATTCAGTACTTC	CSARDPQKLAKNIQYF
TRBV19	TRBJ1-2	TRBD1	many	TGTGCCAGTACTAGGACAGGGGATGGCTACACCTTC	CASTRTGDGYTF
TRBV27	TRBJ2-1	TRBD1	many	TGTGCCAGCAGTTTGGCCCCCGGACAGGGGGCTAGCAATGAGCAGTTCTTC	CASSLAPGQGASNEQFF
TRBV27	TRBJ2-3	.	few	TGTGCCAGCAGGTTTATTTATCCCACAGATACGCAGTATTTT	CASRFIYPTDTQYF
TRBV7-9	TRBJ1-2	TRBD1	many	TGTGCCAGCACCACCGGGCAGGGGGCGACTGGTGGCTACACCTTC	CASTTGQGATGGYTF
TRBV9	TRBJ1-2	.	few	TGTGCCAGCAGCGTAGATAAGGTTAACTATGGCTACACCTTC	CASSVDKVNYGYTF
TRBV20-1	TRBJ2-3	.	.	TGCAGTGCTCCCCGGGGGAAAGCAGATACGCAGTATTTT	CSAPRGKADTQYF
TRBV5-4	TRBJ2-3	TRBD2	few	TGTGCCAGCAGCATTACGGGAGGGGATACGCAGTATTTT	CASSITGGDTQYF
TRBV6-6	TRBJ2-1	TRBD2	many	TGTGCCAGCAGTTACCGACTAGCTGGGGACAATGAGCAGTTCTTC	CASSYRLAGDNEQFF
TRBV11-2	TRBJ2-2	.	.	TGTGCCAGCAGCTTAGGGGCCTCTACAGGGGAGCTGTTTTTT	CASSLGASTGELFF
TRBV7-9	TRBJ2-3	.	many	TGTGCCAGCAGCTTATCTGGTACAGGGAACACAGATACGCAGTATTTT	CASSLSGTGNTDTQYF
TRBV7-9	TRBJ2-7	TRBD2	many	TGTGCCAGCAGCGCCCCGGGACTAGCGGGATCTTACGAGCAGTACTTC	CASSAPGLAGSYEQYF
TRBV2	TRBJ1-2	TRBD1	many	TGTGCCGTACCGGGACAGGGGGTTATTAACTATGGCTACACCTTC	CAVPGQGVINYGYTF
TRBV11-2	TRBJ2-2	.	many	TGTGCCAGCAGCCAGACACCTCCGAACACCGGGGAGCTGTTTTTT	CASSQTPPNTGELFF
TRBV13	TRBJ1-1	.	many	TGTGCCAGCAGCCCGGGACCTCTCGGGGGAGAGAACACTGAAGCTTTCTTT	CASSPGPLGGENTEAFF
TRBV15	TRBJ2-5	TRBD2	few	TGTGCCACCAGCAGCAAACACATTTCCATAGCGGGTGAGACCCAGTACTTC	CATSSKHISIAGETQYF
TRBV7-2	TRBJ2-3	.	many	TGTGCCAGCAGCTTAGGGGGACGCACGCAGTATTTT	CASSLGGRTQYF
TRBV5-1	TRBJ2-1	.	once	TGCGCCAGCAGCTGGCCGGGGGGAGGGGGCCTCTCCTACAATGAGCAGTTCTTC	CASSWPGGGGLSYNEQFF
TRBV20-1	TRBJ2-5	.	many	TGCAGTGCTAGCGAGCGGGAGACCCAGTACTTC	CSASERETQYF
TRBV6-1	TRBJ2-3	TRBD2	many	TGTGCCAGCAGTGTCTCTAGCGGGAGTCCGACAGATACGCAGTATTTT	CASSVSSGSPTDTQYF
TRBV3-1	TRBJ2-1	.	many	TGTGCCAGCAGCCAAGTGTGGGGGATTAGGTACAATGAGCAGTTCTTC	CASSQVWGIRYNEQFF
TRBV20-1	TRBJ2-1	TRBD2	.	TGCAGTGCTAGAGCTCCGACTAGCGGGAGGGCCTATTACAATGAGCAGTTCTTC	CSARAPTSGRAYYNEQFF
TRBV2	TRBJ2-7	.	many	TGTGCCAGCAGTGAGGGTTGGGAGCAGTACTTC	CASSEGWEQYF
TRBV20-1	TRBJ2-3	.	many	TGCAGTGCTAGAGCTCAGGGGTCCGGCACAGATACGCAGTATTTT	CSARAQGSGTDTQYF
TRBV3-1	TRBJ1-1	TRBD1	many	TGCGCCAGCAGCTTGGGACAGGGGCCGAACACTGAAGCTTTCTTT	CASSLGQGPNTEAFF
TRBV7-9	TRBJ2-7	.	few	TGTGCCAGCAGCTATCTTACCTCCTACGAGCAGTACTTC	CASSYLTSYEQYF
TRBV7-9	TRBJ2-2	TRBD1	many	TGTGCCAGCAGTGGCCCGACAGGGGAATTTGGGGAGCTGTTTTTT	CASSGPTGEFGELFF
TRBV2	TRBJ2-3	TRBD2	.	TGTGCCAGCAGGAGGACTAGCGGGGGGGCGGCAGATACGCAGTATTTT	CASRRTSGGAADTQYF
TRBV20-1	TRBJ1-2	.	many	TGCAGTGCTAGAATAGTCGGTGGACAGAACTATGGCTACACCTTC	CSARIVGGQNYGYTF
TRBV5-1	TRBJ1-2	.	.	TGCGCCAGCAGCTTGGGTCGGGATGGCTACACCTTC	CASSLGRDGYTF
TRBV7-8	TRBJ2-7	.	many	TGTGCCAGCAGCTTAGGAGTTTCGGGCTACGAGCAGTACTTC	CASSLGVSGYEQYF
TRBV18	TRBJ2-5	.	.	TGTGCCAGCTCACAGGACGGGGAAGAGACCCAGTACTTC	CASSQDGEETQYF
TRBV27	TRBJ1-6	TRBD1	many	TGTGCCAGCAGTTCTACCGGGACAGGGTATAATTCACCCCTCCACTTT	CASSSTGTGYNSPLHF
TRBV5-8	TRBJ2-2	TRBD2	.	TGTGCCAGCAGCCGGGGACTAGCGGGAACTACCGGGGAGCTGTTTTTT	CASSRGLAGTTGELFF
TRBV5-1	TRBJ1-6	.	few	TGCGCCAGCACCGATGCCAGGAATAATTCACCCCTCCACTTT	CASTDARNNSPLHF
TRBV30	TRBJ2-2	.	.	TGTGCCTGGAGTGTAAAGCTAGGACTTCGCACCGGGGAGCTGTTTTTT	CAWSVKLGLRTGELFF
TRBV7-2	TRBJ1-2	.	few	TGTGCCAGCAGCTTAAGGACATATGGCTACACCTTC	CASSLRTYGYTF
TRBV5-5	TRBJ2-3	TRBD2	few	TGTGCCAGCAGCGGAGGGACTAGCGGGAGTTTGGATACGCAGTATTTT	CASSGGTSGSLDTQYF